This TCR beta chain was found in a study of shared clonotypes between healthy human individuals. Turning to the study itself: Contributing individuals were two females and a few males aged 18 to 49.

The CDR3 is 17 residues long. Trimming cost V 1 base and J 7 bases, with 21 bases left between them. Looked up from germline, CDR1 is PRHDT and CDR2 is FYEKMQ (reference sequence). A single count supports this clone. The authors loaded 150 to 250 ng DNA, 25,000 to 30,000 T cell genomes, into sorted-subset replicate PCRs. Some clones are missing from TCRdb's copy, which holds only in-frame ones; the method was immunoSEQ multiplex PCR. In the table there are approximately 700,000 clones, around 78% of which are singletons. Sequencing was performed on memory CD4+ T cells sorted from blood. Subset reported: CD45RA-negative fraction. This sequence originates from a woman aged 30 to 39 in good health. This sequence joins TRBV13 and TRBJ2-3; tentative D call: TRBD2 (6 bases). This chain's CDR3 is CASSLEATTRVGNTQYF. The CDR3 DNA sequence: TGTGCCAGCAGCTTAGAGGCTACGACTAGGGTTGGGAATACGCAGTATTTT.